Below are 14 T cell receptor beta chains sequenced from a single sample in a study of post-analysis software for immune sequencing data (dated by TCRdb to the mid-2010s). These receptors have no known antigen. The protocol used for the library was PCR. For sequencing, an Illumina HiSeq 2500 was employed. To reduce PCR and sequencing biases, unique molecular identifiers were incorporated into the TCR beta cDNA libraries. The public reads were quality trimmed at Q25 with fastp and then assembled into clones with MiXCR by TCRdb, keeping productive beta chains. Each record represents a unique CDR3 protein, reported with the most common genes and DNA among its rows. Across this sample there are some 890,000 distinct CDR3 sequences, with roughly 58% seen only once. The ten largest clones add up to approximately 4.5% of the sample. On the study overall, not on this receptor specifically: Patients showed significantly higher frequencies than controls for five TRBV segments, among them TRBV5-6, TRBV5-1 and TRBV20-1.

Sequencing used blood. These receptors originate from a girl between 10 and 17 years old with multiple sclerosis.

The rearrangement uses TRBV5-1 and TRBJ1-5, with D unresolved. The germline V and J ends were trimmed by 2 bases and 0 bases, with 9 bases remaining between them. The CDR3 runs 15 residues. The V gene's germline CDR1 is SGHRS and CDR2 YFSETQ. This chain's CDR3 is CASSFTGASNQPQHF. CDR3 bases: TGCGCCAGCAGCTTTACGGGAGCTAGCAATCAGCCCCAGCATTTT.

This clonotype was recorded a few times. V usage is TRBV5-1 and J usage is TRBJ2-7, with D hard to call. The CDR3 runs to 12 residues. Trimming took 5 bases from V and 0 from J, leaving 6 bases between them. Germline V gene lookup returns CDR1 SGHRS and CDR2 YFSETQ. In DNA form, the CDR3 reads TGCGCCAGCAGGAATGGCTCCTACGAGCAGTACTTC. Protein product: CASRNGSYEQYF.

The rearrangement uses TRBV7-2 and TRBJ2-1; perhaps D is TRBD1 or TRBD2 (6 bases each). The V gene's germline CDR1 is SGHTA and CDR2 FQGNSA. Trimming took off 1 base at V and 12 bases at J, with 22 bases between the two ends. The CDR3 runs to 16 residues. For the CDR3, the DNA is TGTGCCAGCAGCTTAGTGGGGCCGGGGGCCCTACCCGGGCAGTTCTTC. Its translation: CASSLVGPGALPGQFF.

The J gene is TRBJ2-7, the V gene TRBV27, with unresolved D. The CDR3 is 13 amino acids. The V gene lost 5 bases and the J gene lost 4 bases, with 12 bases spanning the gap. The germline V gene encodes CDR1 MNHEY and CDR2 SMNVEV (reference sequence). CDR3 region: CASSPAVEYEQYF. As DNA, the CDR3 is TGTGCCAGCAGTCCCGCCGTGGAGTACGAGCAGTACTTC.

This chain's CDR3 is CSARGLGASNQPQHF. CDR3 coding DNA: TGCAGTGCTAGAGGACTGGGAGCATCCAATCAGCCCCAGCATTTT. The chain joins TRBV20-1 to TRBJ1-5; D gene unclear. CDR1 is DFQATT and CDR2 is SNEGSKA in the germline V gene (reference sequence). Deletions cut 1 base from V and 3 bases from J, with 13 bases between. The CDR3 is 15 amino acids.

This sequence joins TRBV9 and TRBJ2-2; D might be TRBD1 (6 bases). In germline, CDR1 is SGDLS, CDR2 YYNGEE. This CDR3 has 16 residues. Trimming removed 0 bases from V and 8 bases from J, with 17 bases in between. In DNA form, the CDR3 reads TGTGCCAGCAGCGTAGGGGGGACACTACGACCAGGGGAGCTGTTTTTT. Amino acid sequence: CASSVGGTLRPGELFF.

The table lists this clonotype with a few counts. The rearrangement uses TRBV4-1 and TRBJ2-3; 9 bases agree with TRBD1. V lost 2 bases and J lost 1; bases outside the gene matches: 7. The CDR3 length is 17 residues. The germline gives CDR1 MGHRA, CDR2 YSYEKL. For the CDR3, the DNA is TGCGCCAGCAGCCAAATATTCCGGGACAGGGGCACAGATACGCAGTATTTT. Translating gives CASSQIFRDRGTDTQYF.

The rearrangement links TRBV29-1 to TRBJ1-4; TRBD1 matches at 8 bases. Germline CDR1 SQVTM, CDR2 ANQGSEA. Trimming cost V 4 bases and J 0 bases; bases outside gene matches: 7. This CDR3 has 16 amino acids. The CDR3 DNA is TGCAGCGTTGGGGGGACAGGCAAAGCAACTAATGAAAAACTGTTTTTT. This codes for CSVGGTGKATNEKLFF.

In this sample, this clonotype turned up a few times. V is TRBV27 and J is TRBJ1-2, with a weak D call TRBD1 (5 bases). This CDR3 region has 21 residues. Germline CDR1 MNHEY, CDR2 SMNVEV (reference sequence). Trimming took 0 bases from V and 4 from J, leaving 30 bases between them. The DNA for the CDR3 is TGTGCCAGCAGTTTATCGACCGCCGGCTTGGGACGGAAATCGACAGCCTATGGCTACACCTTC. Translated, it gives CASSLSTAGLGRKSTAYGYTF.

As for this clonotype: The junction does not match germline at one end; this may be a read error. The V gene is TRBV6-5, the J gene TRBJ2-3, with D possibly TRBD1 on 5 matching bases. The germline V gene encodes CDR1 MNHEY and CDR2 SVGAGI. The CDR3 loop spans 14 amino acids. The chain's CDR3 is CTSSQTASTDTQYF. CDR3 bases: TGTACCAGCAGCCAGACAGCTAGCACAGATACGCAGTATTTT.

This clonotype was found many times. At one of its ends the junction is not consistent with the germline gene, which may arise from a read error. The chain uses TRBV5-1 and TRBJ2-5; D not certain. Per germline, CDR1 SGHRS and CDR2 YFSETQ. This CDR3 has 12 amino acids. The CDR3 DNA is TGTGCCAGCAGCTTAGTGGAGGAGACCCAGTACTTC. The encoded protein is CASSLVEETQYF.

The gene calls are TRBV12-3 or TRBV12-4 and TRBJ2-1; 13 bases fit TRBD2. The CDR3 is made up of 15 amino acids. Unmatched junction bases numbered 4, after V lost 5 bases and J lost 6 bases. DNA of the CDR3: TGTGCCAGCAGTCGGACTAGCGGGAGAAGCAATGAGCAGTTCTTC. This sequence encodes CASSRTSGRSNEQFF.

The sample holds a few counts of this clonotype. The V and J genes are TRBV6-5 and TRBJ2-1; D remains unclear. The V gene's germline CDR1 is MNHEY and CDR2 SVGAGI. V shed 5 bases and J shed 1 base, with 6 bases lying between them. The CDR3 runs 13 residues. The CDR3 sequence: CASSKFSYNEQFF. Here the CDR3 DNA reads TGTGCCAGCAGTAAATTTTCCTACAATGAGCAGTTCTTC.

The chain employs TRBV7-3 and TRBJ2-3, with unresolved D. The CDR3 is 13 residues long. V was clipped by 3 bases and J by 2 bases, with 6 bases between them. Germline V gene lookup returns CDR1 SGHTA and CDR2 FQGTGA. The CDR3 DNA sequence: TGTGCCAGCAGCTTCGACACCACAGATACGCAGTATTTT. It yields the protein CASSFDTTDTQYF.